Listed here are 20 T cell receptor beta chains from one sample, sequenced in a study of blood T cell repertoires in COVID-19. The assay was immunoSEQ multiplex PCR, and TCRdb's table has in-frame clones only and misses some. The data contain hundreds of thousands of clones, approximately 90% of them seen just once; the ten biggest clones take up around 9%. The sequencing input was PBMCs or T cells enriched from blood (not recorded which). These receptors were collected from a woman between 18 and 30 years old who had recovered from COVID-19.

In nucleotides, the CDR3 is TGTGCCAGCAGCTTATGGGACAGACAAAACTATGGCTACACCTTC. Encoded protein: CASSLWDRQNYGYTF. This chain links TRBV7-9 with TRBJ1-2; 7 bases line up with TRBD1. The ends lost 2 bases at V and 2 bases at J; junction bases unmatched: 5. This CDR3 is 15 amino acids long. CDR1 is SEHNR and CDR2 is FQNEAQ in the germline V gene (reference sequence).

The rearrangement links TRBV28 to TRBJ2-7; 10 bases are shared with TRBD2. The CDR3 consists of 16 residues. V dropped 7 bases and J dropped 2; count of bases not matched to a gene: 11. Germline-derived CDR1 and CDR2 are MDHEN and SYDVKM. CDR3: CASITSSGLAAYEQYF. The CDR3 nucleotides are TGTGCCAGCATTACCTCGTCCGGACTAGCGGCCTACGAGCAGTACTTC.

This sequence joins TRBV11-2 and TRBJ1-2; maybe TRBD1 (6 bases). This CDR3 has 16 amino acids. Trimming removed 2 bases at V and 8 bases at J, with 21 bases between. Germline assignment: CDR1 SGHAT and CDR2 FQNNGV. CDR3 protein: CASSLNGGTGLRGYTF. The CDR3 nucleotides read TGTGCCAGCAGCTTAAATGGGGGAACAGGGTTGCGAGGCTACACCTTC.

This clone has a single count. V and J are TRBV3-1 (or the pseudogene TRBV3-2) and TRBJ2-5; 7 bases are a match to TRBD2. V was pared by 0 bases and J by 3 bases, with 1 base of the junction left unmatched. The V gene's germline CDR1 is LGHDT and CDR2 YNNKEL (reference sequence). The CDR3 is 14 amino acids. DNA for the CDR3: TGTGCCAGCAGCCAAGATCGGGGGGAAGAGACCCAGTACTTC. Translated, it gives CASSQDRGEETQYF.

The CDR3 reads CASNDRLRVQETQYF. The DNA of the CDR3 is TGTGCCAGCAACGATCGGTTACGAGTGCAAGAGACCCAGTACTTC. The chain links TRBV28 to TRBJ2-5; no reliable D call. The germline gives CDR1 MDHEN, CDR2 SYDVKM. The length of the CDR3 is 15 residues. V was clipped by 7 bases and J by 2 bases, with 17 bases between them.

This clone was observed a handful of times. This sequence joins TRBV2 and TRBJ1-6, with 9 nucleotides matching TRBD1. The CDR3 runs 19 residues. CDR1 is SNHLY, CDR2 FYNNEI, per germline. The ends lost 7 bases at V and 10 bases at J; junction bases unmatched: 23. The CDR3 region is CASMRWDIQDRGFTSPLHF. CDR3 coding DNA: TGTGCCAGCATGCGCTGGGACATCCAGGACAGGGGATTCACCTCACCCCTCCACTTT.

This clone showed up just once. This chain joins TRBV28 and TRBJ2-3; 8 bases are shared with TRBD1. J was trimmed by 14 bases and V by 2 bases; bases with no gene match: 9. Germline lookup yields CDR1 MDHEN and CDR2 SYDVKM. CDR3 length: 13 amino acids. CDR3 DNA sequence: TGTGCCAGCAGTTTAAGTAGGACAGGGAGCCGGTATTTT. This sequence encodes CASSLSRTGSRYF.

The chain couples TRBV5-4 to TRBJ1-1; D might be TRBD1 (5 bases). Germline CDR1 is SGHNT and CDR2 is YYREEE (reference sequence). V dropped 4 bases and J dropped 1 base, with 11 bases sitting between them. The CDR3 has 14 residues. The CDR3 loop reads CASSLQAQNTEAFF. CDR3 sequence (DNA): TGTGCCAGCAGCCTACAGGCTCAGAACACTGAAGCTTTCTTT.

This sequence joins TRBV5-1 and TRBJ2-1, with 13 positions matching TRBD2. Per germline, CDR1 SGHRS and CDR2 YFSETQ. CDR3 length equals 16 residues. J lost 5 bases, V lost 2 bases, and 4 bases had no gene match. The CDR3 loop is CASSLLAGGLDNEQFF. As DNA, the CDR3 is TGCGCCAGCAGCTTACTAGCGGGGGGGTTAGACAATGAGCAGTTCTTC.

The chain recombines TRBV24-1 with TRBJ1-2, with D possibly matching TRBD1 (5 bases). Per the germline V gene, CDR1 is KGHDR and CDR2 is SFDVKD. The CDR3 sequence is 21 residues long. V was cut by 1 base and J by 8 bases, with 34 bases left in between. As DNA, the CDR3 is TGTGCCACCAGTGATTTCCACAGCCGACAAGCCGGGGGGTTAGGTTTGGGAGGCTACACCTTC. Translating gives CATSDFHSRQAGGLGLGGYTF.

V usage is TRBV11-2 and J usage is TRBJ2-1; 9 positions match TRBD1. The CDR3 is made up of 15 amino acids. V lost 8 bases, J lost 1 base, and 6 bases stayed unmatched. Germline assignment: CDR1 SGHAT and CDR2 FQNNGV. The CDR3 loop reads CASAQTGGSYNEQFF. In DNA form, the CDR3 reads TGTGCCAGCGCTCAGACAGGGGGGTCCTACAATGAGCAGTTCTTC. Drawing the rest from reference TRBV11-2 and TRBJ2-1, the complete variable domain is EAGVAQSPRYKIIEKRQSVAFWCNPISGHATLYWYQQILGQGPKLLIQFQNNGVVDDSQLPKDRFSAERLKGVDSTLKIQPAKLEDSAVYLCASAQTGGSYNEQFFGPGTRLTVL.

The chain has TRBV21-1 and TRBJ1-2; TRBD1 is the table's D call, not checked against the DNA. TRBV21-1 is listed as a pseudogene. The CDR3 has 14 amino acids. The CDR3: CASSTEGARGGYTF. The CDR3 DNA follows: TGTGCCAGCAGCACGGAGGGGGCGAGGGGTGGCTACACCTTC.

The CDR3 is CASSPHRDNHGGYTF. Written as DNA, the CDR3 is TGTGCCAGCAGCCCTCACCGGGACAACCACGGGGGCTACACCTTC. J is TRBJ1-2 and V is TRBV5-4; tentatively, D is TRBD1 (6 bases). The CDR3 consists of 15 residues. Per germline, CDR1 SGHNT and CDR2 YYREEE (reference sequence). The V gene lost 4 bases and the J gene lost 8 bases, with 21 bases spanning the gap.

This clone was observed a single time. The chain links TRBV3-1 (or the pseudogene TRBV3-2) to TRBJ1-1; D is perhaps TRBD1 (5 bases). Looked up from germline, CDR1 is LGHDT and CDR2 is YNNKEL (reference sequence). The ends were cut back, 4 bases at V and 3 bases at J, with 15 bases in the middle. The CDR3 extends over 15 amino acids. The CDR3 sequence: CASSLGGRADTEAFF. The CDR3 nucleotides are TGTGCCAGCAGCCTTGGGGGGAGGGCTGACACTGAAGCTTTCTTT.

The chain's CDR3 is CASSADPTGPRNTIYF. The CDR3 coding sequence is TGTGCCAGCAGCGCAGACCCGACAGGTCCTCGAAACACCATATATTTT. The chain uses TRBV9 and TRBJ1-3; weak D call: TRBD1 (6 bases). Looked up from germline, CDR1 is SGDLS and CDR2 is YYNGEE. The ends were cut back, 3 bases at V and 5 bases at J, with 18 bases in the middle. There are 16 residues in the CDR3. Together with reference TRBV9 and TRBJ1-3, the CDR3 gives the full variable domain: DSGVTQTPKHLITATGQRVTLRCSPRSGDLSVYWYQQSLDQGLQFLIQYYNGEERAKGNILERFSAQQFPDLHSELNLSSLELGDSALYFCASSADPTGPRNTIYFGEGSWLTVV.

The CDR3 region is CASSSLGGGLLTEAFF. CDR3 nucleotides: TGTGCCAGCAGCTCGCTGGGGGGGGGTTTGTTGACTGAAGCTTTCTTT. The V gene is TRBV7-8, the J gene TRBJ1-1, with D perhaps matching TRBD1 (5 bases). This CDR3 spans 16 amino acids. Per germline, CDR1 SGHVS and CDR2 FQNEAQ. The V end was cut by 4 bases, the J end by 5 bases, with 20 bases between.

The CDR3 DNA reads as TGTGCCAGCAGTTTTTCAGCGGACGAGCAGTACTTC. Amino acids: CASSFSADEQYF. The V gene is TRBV12-3 or TRBV12-4, the J gene TRBJ2-7; perhaps TRBD2 as D (5 bases). With 3 bases removed from V and 5 bases from J, the gap between germline ends came to 8 bases. There are 12 residues in the CDR3.

This clone was seen a single time. The rearrangement links TRBV19 to TRBJ1-6, with D perhaps TRBD1 (5 bases). There are 17 residues in the CDR3. Trimming left V 3 bases short and J 2 bases short, with 14 bases between. The germline CDR1 and CDR2 sequences are LNHDA and SQIVND (reference sequence). The CDR3 DNA is TGTGCCAGTAGTATCGGGCGGGGCACGGCCTATAATTCACCCCTCCACTTT. Amino acid sequence: CASSIGRGTAYNSPLHF.

This rearrangement joins TRBV6-5 to TRBJ1-1, with D hard to call. The ends were cut back, 2 bases at V and 1 base at J, with 5 bases in the middle. Germline lookup yields CDR1 MNHEY and CDR2 SVGAGI. CDR3 size: 13 residues. CDR3 nucleotide sequence: TGTGCCAGCAGTTACGAGGCGAACACTGAAGCTTTCTTT. Translated: CASSYEANTEAFF.

This chain links TRBV5-1 with TRBJ1-2; 8 nucleotides agree with TRBD1. The CDR3 totals 16 residues. Germline CDR1 SGHRS, CDR2 YFSETQ. J lost 3 bases, V lost 2 bases, and 9 bases had no gene match. This CDR3 is CASSLVAGGTDYGYTF. CDR3 sequence (DNA): TGCGCCAGCAGCTTAGTGGCAGGGGGCACGGACTATGGCTACACCTTC. Variable domain in full (rest from reference TRBV5-1 and TRBJ1-2): KAGVTQTPRYLIKTRGQQVTLSCSPISGHRSVSWYQQTPGQGLQFLFEYFSETQRNKGNFPGRFSGRQFSNSRSEMNVSTLELGDSALYLCASSLVAGGTDYGYTFGSGTRLTVV.